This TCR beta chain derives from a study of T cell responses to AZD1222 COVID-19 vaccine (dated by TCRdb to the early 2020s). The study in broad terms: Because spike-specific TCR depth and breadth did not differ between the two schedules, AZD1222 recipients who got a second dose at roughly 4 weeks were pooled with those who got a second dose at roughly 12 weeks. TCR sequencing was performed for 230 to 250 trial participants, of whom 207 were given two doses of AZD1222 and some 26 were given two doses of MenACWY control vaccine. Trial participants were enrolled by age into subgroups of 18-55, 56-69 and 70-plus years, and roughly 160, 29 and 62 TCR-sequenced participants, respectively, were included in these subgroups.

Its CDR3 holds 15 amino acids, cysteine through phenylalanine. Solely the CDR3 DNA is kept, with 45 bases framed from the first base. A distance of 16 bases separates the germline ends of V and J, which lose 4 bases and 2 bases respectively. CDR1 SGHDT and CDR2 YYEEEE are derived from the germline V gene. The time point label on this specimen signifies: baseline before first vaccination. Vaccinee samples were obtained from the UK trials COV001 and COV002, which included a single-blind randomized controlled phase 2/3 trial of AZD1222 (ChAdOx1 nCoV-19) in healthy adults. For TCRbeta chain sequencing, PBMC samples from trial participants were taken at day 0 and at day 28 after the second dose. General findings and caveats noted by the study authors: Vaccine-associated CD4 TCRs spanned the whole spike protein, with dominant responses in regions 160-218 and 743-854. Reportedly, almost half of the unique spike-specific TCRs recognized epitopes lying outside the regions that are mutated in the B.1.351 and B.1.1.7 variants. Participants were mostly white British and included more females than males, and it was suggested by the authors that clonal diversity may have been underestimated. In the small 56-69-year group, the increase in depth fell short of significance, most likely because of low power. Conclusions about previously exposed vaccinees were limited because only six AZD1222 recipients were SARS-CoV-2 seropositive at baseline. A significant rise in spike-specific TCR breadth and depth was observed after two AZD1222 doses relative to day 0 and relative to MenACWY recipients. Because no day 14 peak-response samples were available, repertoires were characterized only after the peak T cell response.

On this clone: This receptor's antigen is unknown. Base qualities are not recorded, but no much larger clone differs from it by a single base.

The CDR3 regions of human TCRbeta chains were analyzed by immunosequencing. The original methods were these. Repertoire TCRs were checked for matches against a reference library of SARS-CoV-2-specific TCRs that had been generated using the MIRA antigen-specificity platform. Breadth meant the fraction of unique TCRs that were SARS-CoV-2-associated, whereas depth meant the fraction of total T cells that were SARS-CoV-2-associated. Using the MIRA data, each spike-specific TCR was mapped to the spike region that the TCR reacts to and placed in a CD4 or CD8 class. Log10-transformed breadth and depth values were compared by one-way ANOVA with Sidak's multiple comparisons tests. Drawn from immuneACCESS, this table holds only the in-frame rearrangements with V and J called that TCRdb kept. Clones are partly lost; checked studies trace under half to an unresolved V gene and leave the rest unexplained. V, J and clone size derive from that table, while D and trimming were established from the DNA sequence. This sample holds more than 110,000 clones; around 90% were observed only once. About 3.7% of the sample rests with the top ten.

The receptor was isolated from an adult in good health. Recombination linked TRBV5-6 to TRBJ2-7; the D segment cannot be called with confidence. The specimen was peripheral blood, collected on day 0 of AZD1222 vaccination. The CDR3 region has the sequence CASSLSRAFAYEQYF. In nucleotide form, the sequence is TGTGCCAGCAGCCTAAGCCGGGCCTTTGCCTACGAGCAGTACTTC.